This T cell receptor (beta chain) emerged from a study of control samples from healthy donors and cancer patients. Here immunoSEQ multiplex PCR was the method, and the copy in TCRdb shows in-frame clones only, minus some. The table lists 95,000 to 120,000 clones, around four fifths of them singletons, with around 6.2% in the top ten. J lost 5 bases, V lost 0 bases, and 3 bases had no gene match. CDR1 and CDR2 (germline): LGHNA, YSLEER. CDR3 length: 14 amino acids. The genes are TRBV4-3 and TRBJ1-2; 7 positions match TRBD1. The source of this sequence is a man aged 18-30 years in good health. Sequenced sample: blood. This CDR3 reads CASSQDRTGYGYTF. CDR3 bases: TGCGCCAGCAGCCAAGATCGGACAGGATATGGCTACACCTTC.